The T cell receptor beta chain described here comes from a study of blood T cell repertoires in COVID-19. Study summary: Samples of COVID-19 (acute and convalescent) were obtained from the United States, Italy and Spain. From T cells, B-cell-depleted T cells, or PBMCs came the material, which was cDNA or gDNA.

Original methodology: The assay estimated nucleated cells by amplifying reference gene primers. Clones were sequenced by immunoSEQ multiplex PCR, and TCRdb holds only the in-frame ones, with some missing. The DNA was the basis for D and trimming; V, J and clone size are from that table. The sample has 250,000 to 300,000 clones, 85% to 90% seen once. The CDR3 spans 14 residues. Looked up from germline, CDR1 is SGHNT and CDR2 is YENEEA. After removal of 5 bases from V and 1 base from J, the junction contained 3 bases not matched to a gene. The V and J genes are TRBV11-3 and TRBJ2-3; 7 bases fit TRBD1. This TCR was recovered from a woman aged 40 to 50 who had recovered from COVID-19. Sequenced input: peripheral blood. The DNA of the CDR3 is TGTGCCAGCAGCCAGCAGGGGGGCACAGATACGCAGTATTTT. As protein: CASSQQGGTDTQYF.